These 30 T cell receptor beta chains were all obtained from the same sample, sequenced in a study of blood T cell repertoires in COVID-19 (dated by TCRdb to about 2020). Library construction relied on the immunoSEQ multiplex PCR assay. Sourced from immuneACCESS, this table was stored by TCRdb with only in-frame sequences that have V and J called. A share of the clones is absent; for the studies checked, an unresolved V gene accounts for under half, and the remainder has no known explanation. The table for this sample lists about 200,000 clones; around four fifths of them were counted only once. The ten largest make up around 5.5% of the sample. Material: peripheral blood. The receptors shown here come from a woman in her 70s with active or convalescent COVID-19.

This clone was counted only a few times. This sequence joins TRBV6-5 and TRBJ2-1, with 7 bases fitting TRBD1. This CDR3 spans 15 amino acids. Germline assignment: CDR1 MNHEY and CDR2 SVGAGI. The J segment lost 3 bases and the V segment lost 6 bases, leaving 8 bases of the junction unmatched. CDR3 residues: CASRSPGQYYNEQFF. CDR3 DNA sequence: TGTGCCAGCAGATCACCGGGACAGTACTACAATGAGCAGTTCTTC.

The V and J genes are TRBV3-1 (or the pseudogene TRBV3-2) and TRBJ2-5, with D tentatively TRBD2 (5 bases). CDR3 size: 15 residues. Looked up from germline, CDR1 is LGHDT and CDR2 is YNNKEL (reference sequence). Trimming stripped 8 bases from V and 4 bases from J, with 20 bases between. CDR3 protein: CASLLEGSWGETQYF. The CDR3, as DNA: TGTGCCAGCCTTCTCGAAGGGAGCTGGGGAGAGACCCAGTACTTC.

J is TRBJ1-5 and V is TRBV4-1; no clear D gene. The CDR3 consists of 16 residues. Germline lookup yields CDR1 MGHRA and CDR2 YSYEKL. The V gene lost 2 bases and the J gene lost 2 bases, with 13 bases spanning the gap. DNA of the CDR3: TGCGCCAGCAGCCAATTTACGGGTACGGGCAATCAGCCCCAGCATTTT. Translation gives CASSQFTGTGNQPQHF.

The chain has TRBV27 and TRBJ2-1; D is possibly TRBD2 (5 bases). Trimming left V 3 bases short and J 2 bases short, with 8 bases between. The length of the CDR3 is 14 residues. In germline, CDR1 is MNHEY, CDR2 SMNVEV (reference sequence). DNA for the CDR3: TGTGCCAGCAGTTTGGTCGGGACCTACAATGAGCAGTTCTTC. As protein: CASSLVGTYNEQFF.

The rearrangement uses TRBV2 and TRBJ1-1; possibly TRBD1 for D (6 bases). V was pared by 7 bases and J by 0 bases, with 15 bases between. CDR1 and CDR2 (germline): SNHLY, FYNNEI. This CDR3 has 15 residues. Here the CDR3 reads CASNVQGRMNTEAFF. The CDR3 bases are TGTGCCAGCAATGTACAGGGCCGCATGAACACTGAAGCTTTCTTT.

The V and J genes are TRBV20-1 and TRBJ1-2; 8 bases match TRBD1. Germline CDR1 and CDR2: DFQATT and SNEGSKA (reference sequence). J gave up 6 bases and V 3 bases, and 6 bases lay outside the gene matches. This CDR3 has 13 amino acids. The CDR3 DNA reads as TGCAGTGCTAGTCCCAGGACAGGGAATGGCTACACCTTC. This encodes CSASPRTGNGYTF.

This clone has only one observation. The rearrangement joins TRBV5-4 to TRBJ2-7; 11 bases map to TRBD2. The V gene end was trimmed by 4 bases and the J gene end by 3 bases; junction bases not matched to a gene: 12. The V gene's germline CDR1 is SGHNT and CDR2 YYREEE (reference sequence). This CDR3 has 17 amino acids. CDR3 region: CASSPRPLLAGDYEQYF. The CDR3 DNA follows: TGTGCCAGCAGCCCCAGGCCGTTACTAGCGGGGGACTACGAGCAGTACTTC. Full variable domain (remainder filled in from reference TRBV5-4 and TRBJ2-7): ETGVTQSPTHLIKTRGQQVTLRCSSQSGHNTVSWYQQALGQGPQFIFQYYREEENGRGNFPPRFSGLQFPNYSSELNVNALELDDSALYLCASSPRPLLAGDYEQYFGPGTRLTVT.

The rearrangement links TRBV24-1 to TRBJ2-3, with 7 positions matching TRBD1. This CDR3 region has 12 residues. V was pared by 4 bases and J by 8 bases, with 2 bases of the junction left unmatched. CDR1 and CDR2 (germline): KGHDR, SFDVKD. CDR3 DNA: TGTGCCACCAGTGACAGGGGGAGTACGCAGTATTTT. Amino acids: CATSDRGSTQYF.

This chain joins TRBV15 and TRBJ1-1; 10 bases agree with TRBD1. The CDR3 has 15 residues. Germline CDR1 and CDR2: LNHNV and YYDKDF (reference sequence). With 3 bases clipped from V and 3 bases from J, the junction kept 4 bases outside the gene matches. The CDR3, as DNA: TGTGCCACCAGCAGCAAGACAGGGGGCGACACTGAAGCTTTCTTT. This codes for CATSSKTGGDTEAFF. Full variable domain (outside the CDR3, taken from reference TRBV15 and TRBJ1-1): DAMVIQNPRYQVTQFGKPVTLSCSQTLNHNVMYWYQQKSSQAPKLLFHYYDKDFNNEADTPDNFQSRRPNTSFCFLDIRSPGLGDTAMYLCATSSKTGGDTEAFFGQGTRLTVV.

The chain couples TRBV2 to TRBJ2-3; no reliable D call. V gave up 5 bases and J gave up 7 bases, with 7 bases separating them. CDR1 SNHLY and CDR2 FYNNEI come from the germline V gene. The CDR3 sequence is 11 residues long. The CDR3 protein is CASSLYNTQYF. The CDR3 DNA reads TGTGCCAGCAGTCTTTACAATACGCAGTATTTT.

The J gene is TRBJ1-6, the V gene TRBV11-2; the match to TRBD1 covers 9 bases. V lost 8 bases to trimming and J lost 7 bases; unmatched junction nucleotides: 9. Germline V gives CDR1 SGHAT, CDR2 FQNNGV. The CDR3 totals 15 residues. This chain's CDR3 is CASRRGQGKNSPLHF. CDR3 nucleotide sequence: TGTGCCAGCCGGCGGGGACAGGGAAAGAATTCACCCCTCCACTTT.

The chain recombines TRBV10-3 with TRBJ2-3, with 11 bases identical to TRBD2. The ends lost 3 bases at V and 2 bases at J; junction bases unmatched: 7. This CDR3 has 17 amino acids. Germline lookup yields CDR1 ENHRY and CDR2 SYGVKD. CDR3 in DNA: TGTGCCATCAGTGAAACTAGCGGGAGAGAAACCACAGATACGCAGTATTTT. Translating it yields CAISETSGRETTDTQYF.

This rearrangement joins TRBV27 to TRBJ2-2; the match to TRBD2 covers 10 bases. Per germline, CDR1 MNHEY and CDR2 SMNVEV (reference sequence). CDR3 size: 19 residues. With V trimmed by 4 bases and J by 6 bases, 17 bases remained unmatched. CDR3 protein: CASSSRGKVAGGRAGELFF. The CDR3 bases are TGTGCCAGCAGTTCTCGAGGGAAGGTAGCGGGAGGTCGCGCCGGGGAGCTGTTTTTT.

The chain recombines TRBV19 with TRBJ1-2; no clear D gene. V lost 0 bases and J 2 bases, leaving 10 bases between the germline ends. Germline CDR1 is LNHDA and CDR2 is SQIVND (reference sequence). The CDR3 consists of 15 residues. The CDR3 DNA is TGTGCCAGTAGTATAGACCCGACAAACAACTATGGCTACACCTTC. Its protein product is CASSIDPTNNYGYTF.

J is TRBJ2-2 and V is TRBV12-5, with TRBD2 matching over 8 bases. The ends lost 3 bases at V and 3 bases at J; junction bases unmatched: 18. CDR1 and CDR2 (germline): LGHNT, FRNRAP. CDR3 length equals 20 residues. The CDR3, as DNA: TGTGCTAGTGGTTTAGCCTTCCGTCCACTAGCGGCATTATACACCGGGGAGCTGTTTTTT. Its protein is CASGLAFRPLAALYTGELFF.

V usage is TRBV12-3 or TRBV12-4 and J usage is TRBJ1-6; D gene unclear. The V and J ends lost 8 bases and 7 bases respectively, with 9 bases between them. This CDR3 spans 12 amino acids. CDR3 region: CASQVSNSPLHF. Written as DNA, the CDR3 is TGTGCCAGCCAGGTTTCAAATTCACCCCTCCACTTT.

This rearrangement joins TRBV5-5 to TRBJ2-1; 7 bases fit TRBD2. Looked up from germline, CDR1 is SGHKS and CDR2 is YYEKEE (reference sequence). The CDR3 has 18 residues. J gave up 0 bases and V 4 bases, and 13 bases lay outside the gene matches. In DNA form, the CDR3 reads TGTGCCAGCAGCCCGACACCACTAGCGAGCCGCTCCTACAATGAGCAGTTCTTC. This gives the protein CASSPTPLASRSYNEQFF.

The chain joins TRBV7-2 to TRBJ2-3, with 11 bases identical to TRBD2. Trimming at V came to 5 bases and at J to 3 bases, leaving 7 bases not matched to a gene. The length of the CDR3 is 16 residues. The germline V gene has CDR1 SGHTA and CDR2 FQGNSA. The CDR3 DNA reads TGTGCCAGCAGCCTACTAGCGGGAGCGGGAACAGATACGCAGTATTTT. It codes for CASSLLAGAGTDTQYF.

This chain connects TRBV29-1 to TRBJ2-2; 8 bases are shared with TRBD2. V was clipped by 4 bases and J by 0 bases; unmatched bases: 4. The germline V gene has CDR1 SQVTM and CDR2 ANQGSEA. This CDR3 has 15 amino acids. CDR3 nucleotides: TGCAGCGTTGCGGTAGCGGGAACGAACACCGGGGAGCTGTTTTTT. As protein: CSVAVAGTNTGELFF.

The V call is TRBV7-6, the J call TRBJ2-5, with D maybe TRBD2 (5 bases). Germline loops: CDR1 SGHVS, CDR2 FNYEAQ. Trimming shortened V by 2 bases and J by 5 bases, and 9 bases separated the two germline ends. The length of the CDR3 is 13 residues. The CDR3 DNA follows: TGTGCCAGCAGCTTAAGGTCGGGGGAGACCCAGTACTTC. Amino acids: CASSLRSGETQYF. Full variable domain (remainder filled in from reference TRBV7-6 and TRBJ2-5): GAGVSQSPRYKVTKRGQDVALRCDPISGHVSLYWYRQALGQGPEFLTYFNYEAQQDKSGLPNDRFSAERPEGSISTLTIQRTEQRDSAMYRCASSLRSGETQYFGPGTRLLVL.

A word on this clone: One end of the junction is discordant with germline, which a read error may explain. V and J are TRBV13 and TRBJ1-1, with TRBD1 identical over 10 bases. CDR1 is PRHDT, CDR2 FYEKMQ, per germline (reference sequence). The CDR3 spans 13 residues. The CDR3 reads CASSWDRGPDAFF. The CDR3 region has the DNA TGTGCCAGCAGCTGGGACAGGGGTCCTGATGCTTTCTTT.

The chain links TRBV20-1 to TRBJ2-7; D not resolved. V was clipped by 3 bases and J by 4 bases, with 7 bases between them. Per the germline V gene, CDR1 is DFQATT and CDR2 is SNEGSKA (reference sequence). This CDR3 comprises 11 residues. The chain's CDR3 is CSASSAYEQYF. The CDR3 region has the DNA TGCAGTGCTAGTTCAGCGTACGAGCAGTACTTC.

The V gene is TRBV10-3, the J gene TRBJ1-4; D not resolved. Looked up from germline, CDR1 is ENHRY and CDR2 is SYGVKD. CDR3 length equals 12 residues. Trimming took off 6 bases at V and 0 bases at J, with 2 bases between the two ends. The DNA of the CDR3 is TGTGCCATCAGCGCAACTAATGAAAAACTGTTTTTT. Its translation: CAISATNEKLFF.

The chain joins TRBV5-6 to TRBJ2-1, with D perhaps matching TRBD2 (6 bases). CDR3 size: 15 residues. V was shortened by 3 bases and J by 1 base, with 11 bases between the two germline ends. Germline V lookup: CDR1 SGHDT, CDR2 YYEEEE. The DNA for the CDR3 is TGTGCCAGCAGCTCGGGACTGAGATCCTACAATGAGCAGTTCTTC. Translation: CASSSGLRSYNEQFF.

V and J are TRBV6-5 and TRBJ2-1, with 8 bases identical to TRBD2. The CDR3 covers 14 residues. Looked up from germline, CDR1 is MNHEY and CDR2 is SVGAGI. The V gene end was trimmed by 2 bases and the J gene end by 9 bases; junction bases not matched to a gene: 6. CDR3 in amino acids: CASSYVAGGGEQFF. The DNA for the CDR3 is TGTGCCAGCAGTTACGTCGCGGGAGGTGGTGAGCAGTTCTTC.

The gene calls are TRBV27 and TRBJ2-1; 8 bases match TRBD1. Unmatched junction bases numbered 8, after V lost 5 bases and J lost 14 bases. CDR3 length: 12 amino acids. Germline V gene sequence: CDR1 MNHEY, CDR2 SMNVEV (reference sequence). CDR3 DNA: TGTGCCAGCAGTATACAGGGGGGTAGGGAGTTCTTC. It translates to CASSIQGGREFF.

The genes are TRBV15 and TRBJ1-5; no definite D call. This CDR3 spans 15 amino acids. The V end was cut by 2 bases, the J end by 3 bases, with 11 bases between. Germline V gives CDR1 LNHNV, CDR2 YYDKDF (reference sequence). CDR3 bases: TGTGCCACCAGCAGACTGGGAGGGCCCAATCAGCCCCAGCATTTT. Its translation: CATSRLGGPNQPQHF.

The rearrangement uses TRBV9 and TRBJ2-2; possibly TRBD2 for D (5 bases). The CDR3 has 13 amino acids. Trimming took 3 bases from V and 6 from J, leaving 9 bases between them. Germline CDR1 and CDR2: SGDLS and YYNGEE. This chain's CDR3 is CASSAAVPGELFF. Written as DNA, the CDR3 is TGTGCCAGCAGCGCAGCGGTCCCCGGGGAGCTGTTTTTT.

DNA for the CDR3: TGTGCCAGCAGCCGGGACTCCCGTCCGGATACGCAGTATTTT. Protein sequence: CASSRDSRPDTQYF. V is TRBV2 and J is TRBJ2-3; TRBD2 is a possible D gene (6 bases). The V end lost 6 bases, the J end lost 6 bases, and 16 bases lay between the germline ends. Per the germline V gene, CDR1 is SNHLY and CDR2 is FYNNEI. CDR3 size: 14 residues.

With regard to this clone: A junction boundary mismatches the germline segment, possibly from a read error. CDR3 nucleotides: TGTGCCAGCAGCTTAAGTTCAGGGGCTGGGACCAACGTCCTGACTTTC. Translating it yields CASSLSSGAGTNVLTF. This chain uses TRBV7-9 with TRBJ2-6; maybe TRBD1 (6 bases). The V gene's germline CDR1 is SEHNR and CDR2 FQNEAQ (reference sequence). The CDR3 is 16 amino acids.